These T cell receptor beta chains were read from a single sample in a study of blood T cell repertoires in COVID-19. The protocol was immunoSEQ multiplex PCR, while the TCRdb copy is restricted to in-frame clones and leaves out a portion. The sample has over 75,000 clones; about 80% are singletons. The material sequenced was peripheral blood. Receptor source: a man aged 65 to 85 with acute or convalescent COVID-19. The conserved cysteine and the conserved F or W are not part of the CDR3 here. Rows give clone size only sometimes, using once, few, many, or a class for an expanded clone.

TRBV7-3	13	.	TRBJ2-1	ASSSTSIGQGEQF
TRBV12-3/TRBV12-4	11	.	TRBJ1-1	ASRKTGYTEAF
TRBV18	11	.	TRBJ1-5	ASSPDYSQPQH
TRBV7-9	13	.	TRBJ1-3	ASSLALSSGNTIY
TRBV10-3	12	once	TRBJ1-1	AIRRDSMNTEAF
TRBV19	12	.	TRBJ1-5	ASSRQSHNQPQH
TRBV10-3	13	.	TRBJ2-7	AISDPGQRPYEQY
TRBV19	12	.	TRBJ1-4	ASSKQATNEKLF
TRBV7-3	13	.	TRBJ2-1	ASSLTAGGASEQF
TRBV6-5	11	.	TRBJ1-1	ASRPHLGTDAF
TRBV5-1	11	.	TRBJ2-1	ASTSSTYNEQF
TRBV19	14	.	TRBJ1-1	ASRSRQRLMNTEAF
TRBV27	11	few	TRBJ1-1	ASSPIPMGAAF
TRBV6-1	14	.	TRBJ2-5	ASREAGLSLSETQY
TRBV5-1	15	.	TRBJ1-3	ASSGGTGTGSGNTIY
TRBV6-4	12	few	TRBJ1-2	ASSEEAWSYGYT
TRBV3-1/TRBV3-2	14	.	TRBJ2-5	ASSQYLGGGQETQY
TRBV28	13	.	TRBJ1-5	ASSLRGDSNQPQH
TRBV11-2	14	.	TRBJ2-3	ASSPPHGGSPDTQY
TRBV27	14	.	TRBJ2-1	ASSPPRGGQYNEQF
TRBV5-1	13	.	TRBJ2-7	ASSLEGPGAPEQY
TRBV20-1	8	.	TRBJ2-1	SASLNEQF
TRBV11-3	13	.	TRBJ2-2	ASSFDPGGTGELF
TRBV5-6	13	.	TRBJ2-7	ASSLGLAMTYEQY
TRBV19	13	.	TRBJ2-2	ASSTPGQGTGELF
TRBV6-6	11	.	TRBJ1-6	ASGPAANSPLH
TRBV28	12	.	TRBJ1-2	ASLSWSVNYGYT
TRBV12-3/TRBV12-4	11	.	TRBJ1-5	ASSLQSNQPQH
TRBV24-1	13	.	TRBJ2-5	ATSDLQEGQETQY
TRBV4-2	14	.	TRBJ2-3	ASSQERQGGSNTQY
TRBV28	13	medium-sized	TRBJ2-1	ASLIAGSSYNEQF
TRBV5-4	11	.	TRBJ1-2	ASSLESSYGYT
TRBV27	13	.	TRBJ2-2	ASSLGGRGTGELF
TRBV7-3	11	once	TRBJ2-5	ASSLSALETQY
TRBV6-5	12	.	TRBJ1-1	ASRARGTNTEAF
TRBV7-2	12	.	TRBJ2-1	ASAGTSGLNEQF
TRBV29-1	12	few	TRBJ2-5	SAQGGRIGETQY
TRBV19	13	.	TRBJ1-2	ASSIGGASNYGYT
TRBV9	13	.	TRBJ2-1	ASGRVQGANDEQF
TRBV6-1	12	.	TRBJ2-2	ASSEPGRTGELF
TRBV6-6	12	.	TRBJ1-1	ASSRETGNTEAF
TRBV6-2/TRBV6-3	13	.	TRBJ1-4	ASSYSGLNNEKLF
TRBV5-4	11	.	TRBJ2-2	ASSPNNPGELF
TRBV3-1/TRBV3-2	11	.	TRBJ2-1	ASPPGRVNEQF
TRBV10-3	14	once	TRBJ2-3	AIGDAASGDTDTQY
TRBV13	15	.	TRBJ2-1	ASSSWGQDGGPNEQF